Sequencing of this T cell receptor (beta chain) was carried out in a study of cytomegalovirus exposure and HLA in healthy donors. Comments on this clone: Its antigen is not known.

The donors gave bone marrow, and they were healthy. The study, taken as a whole, reports: Later analysis indicated greater clonal expansion among HLA-associated TCR beta chains than among equally common other chains. Earlier results showed most TCR beta V segments being productive about 87% or about 30% of the time.

The PCR used 60 Vbeta and 13 Jbeta primers. Profiling relied on immunoSEQ multiplex PCR, and the TCRdb table lists in-frame clones only, not all of them. The sample lists approximately 170,000 clones; about 63% were seen once. This receptor was identified in a woman in her 40s in good health and CMV-seropositive. Sequencing input: PBMCs.

CDR3 protein: CATKAGDSYEQYF. DNA of the CDR3: TGTGCCACCAAAGCAGGGGATTCCTACGAGCAGTACTTC. The chain carries TRBV2 and TRBJ2-7; weak D call: TRBD1 (6 bases). The CDR3 extends over 13 amino acids. Germline V gene data show CDR1 as SNHLY and CDR2 as FYNNEI. Trimming took 10 bases from V and 1 from J, leaving 14 bases between them.